Listed below are T cell receptor beta chains from one sample, sequenced in a study of Graves' ophthalmopathy and Graves' hyperthyroidism. TCRdb independently ran MiXCR on the multiplex PCR reads; one entry per CDR3 protein. The data contain 400,000 or so distinct CDR3 sequences, roughly 17% of them singletons. The sample was peripheral blood. All receptors come from an adult woman with stable Graves' hyperthyroidism. The CDR3 runs from the conserved cysteine through the conserved F or W. Fields, in order: J gene, clone size, V gene, D gene, CDR3 protein, CDR3 DNA. A D gene is named only where the DNA matches it firmly. Clone size is stated in some rows and not others, as once, few, many or a class when expanded.

J: TRBJ2-7
size: .
V: TRBV20-1
D: .
CDR3: CSARDRASDEQYF
DNA: TGCAGTGCTAGAGATAGGGCTAGCGACGAGCAGTACTTC

J: TRBJ1-1
size: many
V: TRBV29-1
D: .
CDR3: CSVETAENTEAFF
DNA: TGCAGCGTTGAAACTGCAGAGAACACTGAAGCTTTCTTT

J: TRBJ2-5
size: few
V: TRBV12-3/TRBV12-4
D: TRBD2
CDR3: CASTLRGVSGMETQYF
DNA: TGTGCCAGCACCCTTCGGGGGGTTAGCGGGATGGAGACCCAGTACTTC

J: TRBJ2-7
size: .
V: TRBV28
D: .
CDR3: CASSTQQGKPYEQYF
DNA: TGTGCCAGCAGTACACAACAGGGCAAGCCTTACGAGCAGTACTTC

J: TRBJ2-7
size: .
V: TRBV6-2/TRBV6-3
D: .
CDR3: CASSYYRARDPPPYEQYF
DNA: TGTGCCAGCAGTTACTACCGCGCCCGGGACCCTCCCCCCTACGAGCAGTACTTC

J: TRBJ2-5
size: many
V: TRBV20-1
D: .
CDR3: CSARVQGQETQYF
DNA: TGCAGTGCTAGGGTACAGGGCCAAGAGACCCAGTACTTC

J: TRBJ1-6
size: .
V: TRBV28
D: .
CDR3: CATLWGGGGNSPLHF
DNA: TGTGCCACCCTCTGGGGCGGGGGTGGTAATTCACCCCTCCACTTT

J: TRBJ1-6
size: .
V: TRBV12-3/TRBV12-4
D: TRBD1
CDR3: CASTLTGTNSPLHF
DNA: TGTGCCAGCACCCTGACAGGGACAAATTCACCCCTCCACTTT

J: TRBJ1-1
size: many
V: TRBV2
D: .
CDR3: CASSVRGRYTEAFF
DNA: TGTGCCAGCAGTGTCCGGGGAAGATACACTGAAGCTTTCTTT

J: TRBJ2-7
size: few
V: TRBV3-1
D: .
CDR3: CASSPKRGPGDEQYF
DNA: TGTGCCAGCAGCCCAAAGCGAGGGCCCGGGGACGAGCAGTACTTC

J: TRBJ2-6
size: many
V: TRBV12-3/TRBV12-4
D: .
CDR3: CASNWDTPSGANVLTF
DNA: TGTGCCAGCAACTGGGACACCCCCTCTGGGGCCAACGTCCTGACTTTC

J: TRBJ2-2
size: many
V: TRBV6-1
D: .
CDR3: CASSGDEANTGELFF
DNA: TGTGCCAGCAGTGGGGACGAGGCGAACACCGGGGAGCTGTTTTTT

J: TRBJ1-3
size: few
V: TRBV12-3/TRBV12-4
D: TRBD1
CDR3: CASSHTGGGNTIYF
DNA: TGTGCCAGCAGTCACACAGGGGGTGGAAACACCATATATTTT

J: TRBJ2-2
size: many
V: TRBV7-2
D: .
CDR3: CASSPGQVTGELFF
DNA: TGTGCCAGCAGCCCCGGGCAAGTCACCGGGGAGCTGTTTTTT

J: TRBJ1-5
size: many
V: TRBV27
D: TRBD1
CDR3: CASSDGQGINQPQHF
DNA: TGTGCCAGCAGTGACGGACAGGGTATCAATCAGCCCCAGCATTTT

J: TRBJ1-1
size: many
V: TRBV4-3
D: TRBD1
CDR3: CASSRDTGVDTEAFF
DNA: TGCGCCAGCAGCCGAGACACAGGGGTCGACACTGAAGCTTTCTTT

J: TRBJ2-7
size: once
V: TRBV12-3/TRBV12-4
D: TRBD1
CDR3: CASSFTTGYEQYF
DNA: TGTGCCAGCAGCTTTACGACAGGGTACGAGCAGTACTTC

J: TRBJ2-7
size: many
V: TRBV4-2
D: TRBD2
CDR3: CASSQDLSAGDQQYF
DNA: TGTGCCAGCAGCCAAGATCTTTCCGCGGGGGACCAGCAGTACTTC

J: TRBJ2-7
size: many
V: TRBV29-1
D: .
CDR3: CSVLGVGSYEQYF
DNA: TGCAGCGTTCTTGGGGTGGGGTCCTACGAGCAGTACTTC

J: TRBJ1-2
size: many
V: TRBV24-1
D: .
CDR3: CATSSGYGYTF
DNA: TGTGCCACCAGTTCCGGGTATGGCTACACCTTC

J: TRBJ2-7
size: many
V: TRBV2
D: TRBD2
CDR3: CASSEFLAESSYEQYF
DNA: TGTGCCAGCAGTGAGTTCCTAGCGGAGAGCTCCTACGAGCAGTACTTC

J: TRBJ2-6
size: few
V: TRBV30
D: .
CDR3: CAWRRTRGASGANVLTF
DNA: TGTGCCTGGAGACGTACAAGGGGGGCGAGTGGGGCCAACGTCCTGACTTTC

J: TRBJ1-2
size: many
V: TRBV4-1
D: .
CDR3: CASSQEGGVTIGYTF
DNA: TGCGCCAGCAGCCAAGAGGGAGGGGTCACAATTGGCTACACCTTC

J: TRBJ1-2
size: many
V: TRBV19
D: TRBD1
CDR3: CARCGTGGVGYGYTF
DNA: TGTGCCAGGTGCGGGACAGGGGGCGTCGGCTATGGCTACACCTTC